This T cell receptor beta chain stems from a study of CD8+CD57+ T cells in acquired aplastic anemia. This clonotype has a count of ten or more. CDR3 and TCR beta VDJ profiling relied on a genomic DNA template. Via MiXCR, TCRdb re-called the reads, giving one row per CDR3 protein. Found here are 450,000 to 550,000 distinct CDR3 sequences, around 30% of them singletons; the top ten hold roughly 0.89%. The CDR3 sequence is 11 residues long. Trimming removed 4 bases at V and 8 bases at J, with 8 bases between. Germline CDR1 and CDR2: SGHTA and FQGNSA. The authors sequenced patients whose flow cytometry had shown CD8+CD57+ cell expansion.

The rearrangement uses TRBV7-2 and TRBJ2-5, with D unresolved. The sequenced material came from sorted CD4+, CD8+, or CD8+CD57+ T cells (not recorded which) from PBMCs. This sequence originates from a human donor with aplastic anemia. CDR3 in amino acids: CASSSAATQYF. CDR3 nucleotide sequence: TGTGCCAGCAGCTCGGCGGCCACCCAGTACTTC.